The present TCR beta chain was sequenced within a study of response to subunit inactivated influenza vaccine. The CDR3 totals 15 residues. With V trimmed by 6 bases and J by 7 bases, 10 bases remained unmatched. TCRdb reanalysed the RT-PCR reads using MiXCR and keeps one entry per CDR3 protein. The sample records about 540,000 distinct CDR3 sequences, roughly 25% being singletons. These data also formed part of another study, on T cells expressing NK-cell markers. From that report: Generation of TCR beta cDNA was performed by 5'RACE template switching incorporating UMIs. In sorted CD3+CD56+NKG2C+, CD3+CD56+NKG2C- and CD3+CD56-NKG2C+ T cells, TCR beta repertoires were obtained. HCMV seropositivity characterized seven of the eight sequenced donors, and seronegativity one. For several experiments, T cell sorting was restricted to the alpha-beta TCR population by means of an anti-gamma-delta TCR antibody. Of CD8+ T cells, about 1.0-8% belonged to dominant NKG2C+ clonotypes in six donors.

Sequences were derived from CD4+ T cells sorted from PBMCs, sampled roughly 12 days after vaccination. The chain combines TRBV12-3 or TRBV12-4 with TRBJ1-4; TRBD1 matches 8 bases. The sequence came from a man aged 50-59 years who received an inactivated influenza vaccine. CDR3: CASSSIGQGGEKLFF. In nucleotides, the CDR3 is TGTGCCAGCAGCTCAATCGGACAGGGTGGTGAAAAACTGTTTTTT.